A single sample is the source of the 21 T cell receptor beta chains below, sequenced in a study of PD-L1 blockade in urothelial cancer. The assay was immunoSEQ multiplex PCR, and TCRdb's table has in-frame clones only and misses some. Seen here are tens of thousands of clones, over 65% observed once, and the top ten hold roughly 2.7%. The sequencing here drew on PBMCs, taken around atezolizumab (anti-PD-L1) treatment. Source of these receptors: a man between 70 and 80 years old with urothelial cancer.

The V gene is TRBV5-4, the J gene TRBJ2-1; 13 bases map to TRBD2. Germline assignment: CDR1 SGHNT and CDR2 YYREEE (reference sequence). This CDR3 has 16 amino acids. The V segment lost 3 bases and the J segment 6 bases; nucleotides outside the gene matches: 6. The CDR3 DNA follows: TGTGCCAGCAGCTCCAAACTAGCGGGAGGGCCCAATGAGCAGTTCTTC. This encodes CASSSKLAGGPNEQFF.

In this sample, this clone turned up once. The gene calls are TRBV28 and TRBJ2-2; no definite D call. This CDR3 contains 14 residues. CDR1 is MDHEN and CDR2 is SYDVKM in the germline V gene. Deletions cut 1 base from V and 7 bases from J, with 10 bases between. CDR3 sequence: CASSLSRSGGELFF. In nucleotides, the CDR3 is TGTGCCAGCAGTTTATCCAGGTCTGGCGGGGAGCTGTTTTTT.

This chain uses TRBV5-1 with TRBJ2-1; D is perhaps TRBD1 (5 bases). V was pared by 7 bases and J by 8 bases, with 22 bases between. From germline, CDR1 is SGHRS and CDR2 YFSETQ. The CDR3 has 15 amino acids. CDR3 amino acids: CASRTDGQLMDEQFF. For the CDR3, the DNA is TGCGCCAGCCGAACTGACGGACAACTTATGGATGAGCAGTTCTTC. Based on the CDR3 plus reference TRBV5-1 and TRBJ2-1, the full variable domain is KAGVTQTPRYLIKTRGQQVTLSCSPISGHRSVSWYQQTPGQGLQFLFEYFSETQRNKGNFPGRFSGRQFSNSRSEMNVSTLELGDSALYLCASRTDGQLMDEQFFGPGTRLTVL.

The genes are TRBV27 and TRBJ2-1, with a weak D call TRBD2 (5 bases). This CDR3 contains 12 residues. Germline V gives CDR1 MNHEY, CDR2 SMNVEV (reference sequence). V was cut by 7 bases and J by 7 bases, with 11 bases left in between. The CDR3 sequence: CASTDYGNEQFF. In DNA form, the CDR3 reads TGTGCCAGCACTGACTATGGAAATGAGCAGTTCTTC.

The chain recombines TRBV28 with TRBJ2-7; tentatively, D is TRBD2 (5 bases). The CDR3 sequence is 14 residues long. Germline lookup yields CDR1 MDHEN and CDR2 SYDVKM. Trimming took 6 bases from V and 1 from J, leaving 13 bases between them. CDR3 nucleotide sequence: TGTGCCAGCAGGGGCCAGACGGGGTCCTACGAGCAGTACTTC. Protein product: CASRGQTGSYEQYF. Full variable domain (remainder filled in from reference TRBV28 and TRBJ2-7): DVKVTQSSRYLVKRTGEKVFLECVQDMDHENMFWYRQDPGLGLRLIYFSYDVKMKEKGDIPEGYSVSREKKERFSLILESASTNQTSMYLCASRGQTGSYEQYFGPGTRLTVT.

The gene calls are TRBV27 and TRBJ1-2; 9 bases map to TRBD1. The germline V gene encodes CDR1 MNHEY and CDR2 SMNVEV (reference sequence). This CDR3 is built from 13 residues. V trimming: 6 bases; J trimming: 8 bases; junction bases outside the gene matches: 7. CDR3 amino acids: CASSFGQGSGYTF. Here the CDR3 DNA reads TGTGCCAGCAGCTTCGGACAGGGGAGCGGCTACACCTTC.

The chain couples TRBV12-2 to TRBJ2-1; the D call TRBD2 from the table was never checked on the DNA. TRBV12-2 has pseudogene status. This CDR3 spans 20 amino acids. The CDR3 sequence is CASRLPGLAGGSQLYNEQFF. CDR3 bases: TGTGCAAGTCGCTTACCGGGACTAGCGGGAGGGAGTCAATTATACAATGAGCAGTTCTTC.

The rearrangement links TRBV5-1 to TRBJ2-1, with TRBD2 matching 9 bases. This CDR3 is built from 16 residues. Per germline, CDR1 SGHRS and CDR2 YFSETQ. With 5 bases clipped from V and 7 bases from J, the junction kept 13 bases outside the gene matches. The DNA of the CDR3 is TGCGCCAGCAGTTCCCTGCCTAGCGGGAATGCGAATGAGCAGTTCTTC. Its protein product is CASSSLPSGNANEQFF.

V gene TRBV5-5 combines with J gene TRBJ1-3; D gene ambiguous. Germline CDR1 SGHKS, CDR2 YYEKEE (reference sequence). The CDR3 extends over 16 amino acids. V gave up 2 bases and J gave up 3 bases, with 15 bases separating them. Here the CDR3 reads CASSFSSRRDGNTIYF. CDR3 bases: TGTGCCAGCAGCTTCTCCTCCAGGCGTGATGGAAACACCATATATTTT.

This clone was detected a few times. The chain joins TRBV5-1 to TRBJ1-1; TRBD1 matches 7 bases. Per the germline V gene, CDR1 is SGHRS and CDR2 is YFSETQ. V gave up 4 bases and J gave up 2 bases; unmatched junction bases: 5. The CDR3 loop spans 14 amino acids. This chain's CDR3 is CASSVTGINTEAFF. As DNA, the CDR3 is TGCGCCAGCAGCGTGACAGGGATAAACACTGAAGCTTTCTTT.

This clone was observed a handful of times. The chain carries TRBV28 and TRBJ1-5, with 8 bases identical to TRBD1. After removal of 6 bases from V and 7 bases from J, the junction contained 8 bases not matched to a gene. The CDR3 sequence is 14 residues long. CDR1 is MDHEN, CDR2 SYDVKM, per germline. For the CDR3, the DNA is TGTGCCAGCAGGACAGGGGTGACCAGGCAGCCCCAGCATTTT. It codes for CASRTGVTRQPQHF.

The CDR3: CASSNRRFSNYGYTF. Here the CDR3 DNA reads TGTGCCAGTAGTAACCGGAGATTTTCGAACTATGGCTACACCTTC. This chain uses TRBV19 with TRBJ1-2; unclear D gene. Germline CDR1 and CDR2: LNHDA and SQIVND (reference sequence). The CDR3 covers 15 residues. V lost 4 bases and J 2 bases, leaving 14 bases between the germline ends. Using reference TRBV19 and TRBJ1-2 for the parts outside the CDR3, the full variable domain is DGGITQSPKYLFRKEGQNVTLSCEQNLNHDAMYWYRQDPGQGLRLIYYSQIVNDFQKGDIAEGYSVSREKKESFPLTVTSAQKNPTAFYLCASSNRRFSNYGYTFGSGTRLTVV.

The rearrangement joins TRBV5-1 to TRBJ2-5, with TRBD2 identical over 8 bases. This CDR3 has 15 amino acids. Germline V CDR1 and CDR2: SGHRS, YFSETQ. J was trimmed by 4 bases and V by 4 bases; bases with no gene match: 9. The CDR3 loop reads CASSLTSGLAETQYF. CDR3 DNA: TGCGCCAGCAGCCTTACCTCAGGACTAGCAGAGACCCAGTACTTC.

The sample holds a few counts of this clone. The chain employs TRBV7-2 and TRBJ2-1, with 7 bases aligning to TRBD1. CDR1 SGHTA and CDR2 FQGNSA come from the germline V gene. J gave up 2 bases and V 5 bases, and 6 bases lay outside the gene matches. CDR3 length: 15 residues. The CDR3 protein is CASSLAGTAYNEQFF. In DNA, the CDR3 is TGTGCCAGCAGCCTCGCCGGGACAGCCTACAATGAGCAGTTCTTC.

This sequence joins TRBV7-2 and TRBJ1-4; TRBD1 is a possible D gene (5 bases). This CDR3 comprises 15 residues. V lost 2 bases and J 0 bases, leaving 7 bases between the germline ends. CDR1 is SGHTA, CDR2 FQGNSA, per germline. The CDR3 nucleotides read TGTGCCAGCAGCTTAATGACAGCAACTAATGAAAAACTGTTTTTT. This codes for CASSLMTATNEKLFF. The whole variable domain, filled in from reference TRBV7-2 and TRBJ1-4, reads GAGVSQSPSNKVTEKGKDVELRCDPISGHTALYWYRQSLGQGLEFLIYFQGNSAPDKSGLPSDRFSAERTGGSVSTLTIQRTQQEDSAVYLCASSLMTATNEKLFFGSGTQLSVL.

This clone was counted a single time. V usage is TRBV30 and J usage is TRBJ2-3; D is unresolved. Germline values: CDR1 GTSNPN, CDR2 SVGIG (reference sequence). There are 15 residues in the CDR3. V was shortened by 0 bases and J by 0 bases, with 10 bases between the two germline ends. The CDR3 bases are TGTGCCTGGAGTGTACAACCTTTCAGCACAGATACGCAGTATTTT. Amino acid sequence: CAWSVQPFSTDTQYF.

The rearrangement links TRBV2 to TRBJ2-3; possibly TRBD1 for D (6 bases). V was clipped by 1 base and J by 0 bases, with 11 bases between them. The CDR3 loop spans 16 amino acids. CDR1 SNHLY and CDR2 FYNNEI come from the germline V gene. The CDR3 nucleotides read TGTGCCAGCAGTGAAGTAAACAGGGTTAGCACAGATACGCAGTATTTT. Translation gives CASSEVNRVSTDTQYF.

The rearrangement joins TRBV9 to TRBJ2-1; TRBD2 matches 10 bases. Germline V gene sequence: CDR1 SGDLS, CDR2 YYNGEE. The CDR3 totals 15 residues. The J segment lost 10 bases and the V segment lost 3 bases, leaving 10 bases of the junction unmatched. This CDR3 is CASSASSGSSGEQFF. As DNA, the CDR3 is TGTGCCAGCAGCGCCTCTAGCGGGAGTTCGGGAGAGCAGTTCTTC.

Written as DNA, the CDR3 is TGTGCCAGTAGTCCATCGGGGACTAGCGACACAGATACGCAGTATTTT. Its protein is CASSPSGTSDTDTQYF. The chain has TRBV19 and TRBJ2-3; TRBD2 matches at 10 bases. V was clipped by 5 bases and J by 2 bases; unmatched bases: 7. The germline CDR1 and CDR2 sequences are LNHDA and SQIVND (reference sequence). This CDR3 is built from 16 residues. Full variable domain (rest looked up from reference TRBV19 and TRBJ2-3): DGGITQSPKYLFRKEGQNVTLSCEQNLNHDAMYWYRQDPGQGLRLIYYSQIVNDFQKGDIAEGYSVSREKKESFPLTVTSAQKNPTAFYLCASSPSGTSDTDTQYFGPGTRLTVL.

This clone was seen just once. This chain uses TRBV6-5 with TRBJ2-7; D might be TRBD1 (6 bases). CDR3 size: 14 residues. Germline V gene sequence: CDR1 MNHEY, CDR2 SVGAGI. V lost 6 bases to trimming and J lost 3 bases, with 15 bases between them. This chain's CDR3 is CASRTTGTFYEQYF. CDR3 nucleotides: TGTGCCAGCAGAACCACAGGGACGTTCTACGAGCAGTACTTC.

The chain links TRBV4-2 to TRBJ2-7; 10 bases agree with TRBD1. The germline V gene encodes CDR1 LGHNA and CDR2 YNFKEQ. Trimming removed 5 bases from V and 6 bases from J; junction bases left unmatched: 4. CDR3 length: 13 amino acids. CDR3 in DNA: TGTGCCAGCAGCTTGGACAGGGGGGGCGAGCAGTACTTC. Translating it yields CASSLDRGGEQYF.